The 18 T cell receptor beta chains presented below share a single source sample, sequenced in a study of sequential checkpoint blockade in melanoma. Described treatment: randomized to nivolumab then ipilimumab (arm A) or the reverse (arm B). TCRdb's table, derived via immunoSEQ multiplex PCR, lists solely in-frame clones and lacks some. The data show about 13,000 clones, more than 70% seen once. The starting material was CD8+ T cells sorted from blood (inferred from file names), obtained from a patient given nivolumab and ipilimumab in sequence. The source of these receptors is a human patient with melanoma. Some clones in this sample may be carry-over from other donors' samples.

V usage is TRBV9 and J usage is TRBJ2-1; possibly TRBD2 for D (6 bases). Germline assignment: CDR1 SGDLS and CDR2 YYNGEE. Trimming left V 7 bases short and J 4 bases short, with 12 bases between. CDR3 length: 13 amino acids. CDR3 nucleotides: TGTGCCAGCGGGAGGCCAGAATACAATGAGCAGTTCTTC. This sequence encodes CASGRPEYNEQFF.

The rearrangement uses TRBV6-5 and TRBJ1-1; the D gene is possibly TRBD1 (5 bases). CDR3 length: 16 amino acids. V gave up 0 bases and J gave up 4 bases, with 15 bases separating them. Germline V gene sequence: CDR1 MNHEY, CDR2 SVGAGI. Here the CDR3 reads CASSYSTRPGGTEAFF. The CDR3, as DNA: TGTGCCAGCAGTTACTCCACCCGTCCGGGGGGCACTGAAGCTTTCTTT.

CDR3 coding DNA: TGTGCCAGCACCCAGGGGGCAGTTGAGCAGTACTTC. Its translation: CASTQGAVEQYF. This rearrangement joins TRBV6-6 to TRBJ2-5, with 8 bases fitting TRBD1. Germline V gene lookup returns CDR1 MNHNY and CDR2 SVGAGI (reference sequence). Germline trimming cut 7 bases from V and 11 bases from J; bases unmatched to any gene: 9. The CDR3 loop spans 12 amino acids.

The DNA of the CDR3 is TGCAGTGCCCCGGTGCAAGATGAAGCTTTCTTT. Amino acids: CSAPVQDEAFF. The chain combines TRBV20-1 with TRBJ1-1; D is ambiguous. CDR3 length equals 11 residues. V gave up 6 bases and J gave up 7 bases, with 12 bases separating them. Germline V lookup: CDR1 DFQATT, CDR2 SNEGSKA (reference sequence).

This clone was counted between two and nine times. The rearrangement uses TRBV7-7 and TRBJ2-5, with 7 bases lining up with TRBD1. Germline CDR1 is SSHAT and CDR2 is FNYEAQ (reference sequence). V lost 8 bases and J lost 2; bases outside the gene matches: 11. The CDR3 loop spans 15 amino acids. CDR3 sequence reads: CASGDRDGVQETQYF. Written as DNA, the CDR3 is TGTGCCAGCGGAGACAGGGATGGGGTGCAAGAGACCCAGTACTTC. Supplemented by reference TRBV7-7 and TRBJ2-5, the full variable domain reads GAGVSQSPRYKVTKRGQDVTLRCDPISSHATLYWYQQALGQGPEFLTYFNYEAQPDKSGLPSDRFSAERPEGSISTLTIQRTEQRDSAMYRCASGDRDGVQETQYFGPGTRLLVL.

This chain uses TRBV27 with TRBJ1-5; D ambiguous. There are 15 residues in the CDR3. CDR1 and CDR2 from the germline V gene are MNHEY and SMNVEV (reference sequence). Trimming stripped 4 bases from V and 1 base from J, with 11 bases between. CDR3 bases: TGTGCCAGCAGTTCACTTGGTGCGAGCAATCAGCCCCAGCATTTT. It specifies CASSSLGASNQPQHF.

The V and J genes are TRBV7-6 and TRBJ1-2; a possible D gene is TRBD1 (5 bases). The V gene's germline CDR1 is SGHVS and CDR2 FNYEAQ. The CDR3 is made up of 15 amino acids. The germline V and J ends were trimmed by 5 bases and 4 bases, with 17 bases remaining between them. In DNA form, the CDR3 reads TGTGCCAGCAGCCCTGGGGCAGGGTCGACCTATGGCTACACCTTC. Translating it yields CASSPGAGSTYGYTF.

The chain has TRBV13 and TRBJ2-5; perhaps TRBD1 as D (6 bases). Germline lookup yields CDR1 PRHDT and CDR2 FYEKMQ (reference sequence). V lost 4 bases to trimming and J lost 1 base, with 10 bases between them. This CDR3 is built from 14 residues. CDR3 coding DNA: TGTGCCAGCAGCTCACCAGGGGCCCAAGAGACCCAGTACTTC. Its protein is CASSSPGAQETQYF.

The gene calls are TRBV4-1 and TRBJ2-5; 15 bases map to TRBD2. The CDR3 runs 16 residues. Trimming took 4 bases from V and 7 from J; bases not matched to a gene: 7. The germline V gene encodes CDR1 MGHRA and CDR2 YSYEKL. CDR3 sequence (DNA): TGCGCCAGCAGCCGCGGACTAGCGGGGGGGCTGGGGACCCAGTACTTC. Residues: CASSRGLAGGLGTQYF.

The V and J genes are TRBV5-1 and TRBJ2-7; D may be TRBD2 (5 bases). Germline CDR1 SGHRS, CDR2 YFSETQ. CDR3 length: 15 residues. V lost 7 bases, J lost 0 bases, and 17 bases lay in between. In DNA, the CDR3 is TGCGCCAGCCGGCAGTGGACGGGGTACTCCTACGAGCAGTACTTC. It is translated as CASRQWTGYSYEQYF.

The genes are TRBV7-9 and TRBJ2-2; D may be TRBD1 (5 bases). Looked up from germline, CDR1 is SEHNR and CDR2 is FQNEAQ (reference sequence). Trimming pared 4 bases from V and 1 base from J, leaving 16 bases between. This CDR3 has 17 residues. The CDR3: CASSSPPTAENTGELFF. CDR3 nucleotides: TGTGCCAGCAGCTCCCCCCCGACAGCAGAGAACACCGGGGAGCTGTTTTTT.

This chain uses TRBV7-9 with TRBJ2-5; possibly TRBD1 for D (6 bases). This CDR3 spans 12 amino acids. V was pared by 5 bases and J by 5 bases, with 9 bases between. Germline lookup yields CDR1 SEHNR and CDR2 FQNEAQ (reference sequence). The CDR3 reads CASSLGAETQYF. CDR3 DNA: TGTGCCAGCAGCCTGGGGGCCGAGACCCAGTACTTC.

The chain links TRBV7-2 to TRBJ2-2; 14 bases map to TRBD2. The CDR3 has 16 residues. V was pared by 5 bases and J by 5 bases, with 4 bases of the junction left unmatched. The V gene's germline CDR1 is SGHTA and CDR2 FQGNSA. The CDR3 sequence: CASSNGLAGGTGELFF. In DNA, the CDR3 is TGTGCCAGCAGCAACGGACTAGCGGGGGGTACCGGGGAGCTGTTTTTT.

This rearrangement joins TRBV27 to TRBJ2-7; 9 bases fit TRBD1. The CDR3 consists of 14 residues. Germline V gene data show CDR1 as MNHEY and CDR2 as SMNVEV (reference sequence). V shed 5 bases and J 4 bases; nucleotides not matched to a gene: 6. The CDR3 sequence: CASSPRTGEYEQYF. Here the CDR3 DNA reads TGTGCCAGCAGTCCCCGGACAGGGGAGTACGAGCAGTACTTC.

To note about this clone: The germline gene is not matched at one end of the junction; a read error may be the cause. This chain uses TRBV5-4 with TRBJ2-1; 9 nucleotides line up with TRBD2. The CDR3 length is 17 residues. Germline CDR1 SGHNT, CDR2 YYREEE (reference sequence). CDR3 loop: CASSLASGVSSYNGQFF. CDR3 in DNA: TGTGCCAGCAGCTTGGCTAGCGGGGTTAGCTCCTACAATGGGCAGTTCTTC.

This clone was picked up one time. The CDR3 sequence: CASSQDGGQGASQPQHF. For the CDR3, the DNA is TGCGCCAGCAGCCAAGACGGTGGACAGGGGGCAAGTCAGCCCCAGCATTTT. J is TRBJ1-5 and V is TRBV4-1, with 11 positions matching TRBD1. The CDR3 loop spans 17 amino acids. The germline V gene has CDR1 MGHRA and CDR2 YSYEKL. Unmatched junction bases numbered 7, after V lost 0 bases and J lost 6 bases.

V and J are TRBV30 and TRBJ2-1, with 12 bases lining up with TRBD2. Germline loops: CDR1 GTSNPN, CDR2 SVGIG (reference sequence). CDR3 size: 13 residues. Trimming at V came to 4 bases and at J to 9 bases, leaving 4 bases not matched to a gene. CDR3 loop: CAWTSGGAGEQFF. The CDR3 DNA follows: TGTGCCTGGACTAGCGGGGGGGCTGGTGAGCAGTTCTTC.

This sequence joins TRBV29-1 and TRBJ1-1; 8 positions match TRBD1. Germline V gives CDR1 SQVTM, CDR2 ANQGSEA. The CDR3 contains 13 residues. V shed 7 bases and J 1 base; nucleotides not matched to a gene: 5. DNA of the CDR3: TGCAGCGCCTCAGGGGGCGAGAACACTGAAGCTTTCTTT. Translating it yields CSASGGENTEAFF.